These 19 T cell receptor beta chains were sequenced from one sample in a study of PD-L1 blockade in urothelial cancer. The method was immunoSEQ multiplex PCR; TCRdb's version includes in-frame clones alone and lacks a portion of them. Altogether 30,000 to 40,000 clones are present, roughly 84% being singletons, with the ten largest covering about 15%. Time point here: pretreatment peripheral blood. Here the sequenced sample was PBMCs, taken around atezolizumab (anti-PD-L1) treatment. These receptors were collected from a man in his sixties with urothelial cancer.

This clone ranks as medium-sized (0.01 to 0.1%). The genes are TRBV19 and TRBJ1-2; D uncertain. The germline V and J ends were trimmed by 5 bases and 7 bases, with 14 bases remaining between them. Germline V gene sequence: CDR1 LNHDA, CDR2 SQIVND (reference sequence). CDR3 length: 13 amino acids. CDR3 DNA sequence: TGTGCCAGTAGTCGGGAGGGTCAACGTGGCTACACCTTC. Encoded protein: CASSREGQRGYTF.

The V gene is TRBV6-1, the J gene TRBJ2-7; 8 bases are a match to TRBD2. The CDR3 sequence is 15 residues long. Trimming at V came to 3 bases and at J to 6 bases, leaving 10 bases not matched to a gene. Germline V gene data show CDR1 as MNHNS and CDR2 as SASEGT. The CDR3 here is CASSDQAGVMSEQYF. As DNA, the CDR3 is TGTGCCAGCAGTGACCAAGCGGGAGTAATGAGCGAGCAGTACTTC.

The chain combines TRBV2 with TRBJ2-2, with D possibly TRBD1 on 6 matching bases. Per germline, CDR1 SNHLY and CDR2 FYNNEI. The V end lost 6 bases, the J end lost 0 bases, and 11 bases lay between the germline ends. The CDR3 is 15 amino acids. Here the CDR3 reads CASRKDRPNTGELFF. Written as DNA, the CDR3 is TGTGCCAGCAGGAAGGACAGACCGAACACCGGGGAGCTGTTTTTT.

This clone was counted between two and nine times. The chain uses TRBV10-3 and TRBJ2-1; 8 bases are a match to TRBD2. The CDR3 length is 16 residues. In germline, CDR1 is ENHRY, CDR2 SYGVKD. V shed 6 bases and J 8 bases; nucleotides not matched to a gene: 15. The DNA of the CDR3 is TGTGCCATCAGCGAGACTAGCGTGTCGATTGTAGATGAGCAGTTCTTC. Amino acids: CAISETSVSIVDEQFF.

This chain connects TRBV4-2 to TRBJ2-2; 9 bases align to TRBD2. V was clipped by 4 bases and J by 7 bases; unmatched bases: 13. The germline V gene encodes CDR1 LGHNA and CDR2 YNFKEQ. The CDR3 consists of 17 residues. DNA of the CDR3: TGTGCCAGCAGCCTCCGTACCGATAGCGGGAGAGGCGGGGAGCTGTTTTTT. As protein: CASSLRTDSGRGGELFF.

V is TRBV5-8 and J is TRBJ2-5; D gene unclear. The CDR3 has 11 amino acids. V lost 4 bases and J lost 3, with 4 bases in between. Germline V gene lookup returns CDR1 SGHTS and CDR2 YDEGEE. The CDR3 region is CASSLKETQYF. In DNA, the CDR3 is TGTGCCAGCAGCCTTAAAGAGACCCAGTACTTC. The full variable domain, rest sourced from reference TRBV5-8 and TRBJ2-5, is EAGVTQSPTHLIKTRGQQATLRCSPISGHTSVYWYQQALGLGLQFLLWYDEGEERNRGNFPPRFSGRQFPNYSSELNVNALELEDSALYLCASSLKETQYFGPGTRLLVL.

V and J are TRBV14 and TRBJ2-3, with 9 bases fitting TRBD2. CDR1 SGHDN and CDR2 FVKESK come from the germline V gene. The CDR3 extends over 17 amino acids. J was trimmed by 0 bases and V by 1 base; bases with no gene match: 5. CDR3 sequence: CASSQVLTSGSTDTQYF. The CDR3 DNA sequence: TGTGCCAGCAGCCAAGTGTTGACTAGCGGAAGCACAGATACGCAGTATTTT.

The V gene is TRBV11-3, the J gene TRBJ2-5; TRBD2 might be the D (6 bases). Trimming cost V 3 bases and J 5 bases, with 7 bases left between them. This CDR3 is 12 amino acids long. From germline, CDR1 is SGHNT and CDR2 YENEEA. Here the CDR3 reads CASSFGGETQYF. DNA for the CDR3: TGTGCCAGCAGCTTCGGGGGTGAGACCCAGTACTTC.

The chain links TRBV5-3 to TRBJ2-7; possibly TRBD1 for D (5 bases). TRBV5-3 is noted as an ORF with a role that remains uncertain. The CDR3 consists of 13 residues. V gave up 2 bases and J gave up 4 bases, with 10 bases separating them. Here the CDR3 reads CARSFQGSYEQYF. The CDR3 DNA reads as TGTGCCAGAAGCTTCCAGGGATCGTACGAGCAGTACTTC.

The CDR3 bases are TGTGCCAGCAGCTTGGACGGCTACGAGCAGTACTTC. It codes for CASSLDGYEQYF. The V gene is TRBV5-4, the J gene TRBJ2-7; no clear D. The CDR3 covers 12 residues. Trimming cost V 0 bases and J 3 bases, with 4 bases left between them. CDR1 is SGHNT, CDR2 YYREEE, per germline (reference sequence).

The gene calls are TRBV5-1 and TRBJ1-1; unclear D gene. The germline V gene encodes CDR1 SGHRS and CDR2 YFSETQ. The CDR3 has 13 residues. Between the trimmed V and J ends, which lost 3 bases and 1 base, there was a span of 7 bases. The CDR3 DNA follows: TGCGCCAGCAGCTCCCAGTCGAACACTGAAGCTTTCTTT. It codes for CASSSQSNTEAFF.

This clone occurred a few times. The chain links TRBV27 to TRBJ2-7; 10 positions agree with TRBD2. Germline CDR1 reads MNHEY; CDR2 reads SMNVEV (reference sequence). The CDR3 sequence is 18 residues long. J was trimmed by 2 bases and V by 2 bases; bases with no gene match: 12. Here the CDR3 reads CASSLGRLAGNLPYEQYF. The CDR3, as DNA: TGTGCCAGCAGTTTAGGAAGACTAGCGGGCAACCTTCCCTACGAGCAGTACTTC.

V gene TRBV5-4 combines with J gene TRBJ2-3; no clear D gene. In germline, CDR1 is SGHNT, CDR2 YYREEE (reference sequence). The CDR3 covers 15 residues. Trimming cost V 0 bases and J 1 base, with 9 bases left between them. The chain's CDR3 is CASSLGSPGTDTQYF. The CDR3 bases are TGTGCCAGCAGCTTGGGGTCCCCAGGCACAGATACGCAGTATTTT.

This clone appeared a single time. The rearrangement joins TRBV9 to TRBJ1-3; D not resolved. V was shortened by 0 bases and J by 0 bases, with 10 bases between the two germline ends. Germline values: CDR1 SGDLS, CDR2 YYNGEE. The CDR3 runs to 16 residues. The CDR3: CASSVGEVNSGNTIYF. The DNA for the CDR3 is TGTGCCAGCAGCGTAGGGGAGGTTAACTCTGGAAACACCATATATTTT.

The V and J genes are TRBV29-1 and TRBJ2-7; D perhaps matches TRBD2 (5 bases). Germline CDR1 reads SQVTM; CDR2 reads ANQGSEA. The CDR3 totals 10 residues. V lost 6 bases, J lost 6 bases, and 9 bases lay in between. Here the CDR3 DNA reads TGCAGCGTGAAGGAGGTCGAGCAGTACTTC. This encodes CSVKEVEQYF.

This sequence joins TRBV6-6 and TRBJ2-2; 8 bases match TRBD2. The germline V gene encodes CDR1 MNHNY and CDR2 SVGAGI (reference sequence). V shed 5 bases, J shed 6 bases, and the junction held 5 bases outside the gene matches. There are 14 residues in the CDR3. This CDR3 is CASSLRGGPGELFF. Here the CDR3 DNA reads TGTGCCAGCAGTCTACGCGGGGGGCCCGGGGAGCTGTTTTTT.

This clone was counted once. This chain links TRBV11-2 with TRBJ2-1; possibly TRBD1 for D (6 bases). CDR1 is SGHAT and CDR2 is FQNNGV in the germline V gene. The V end lost 5 bases, the J end lost 9 bases, and 14 bases lay between the germline ends. The CDR3 spans 13 residues. DNA for the CDR3: TGTGCCAGCAGCCTAAACAGGGATACTGAGCAGTTCTTC. Protein sequence: CASSLNRDTEQFF.

This sequence joins TRBV5-4 and TRBJ2-5, with D possibly being TRBD1 (5 bases). The CDR3 covers 13 residues. The V gene lost 1 base and the J gene lost 2 bases, with 6 bases spanning the gap. Germline V gene data show CDR1 as SGHNT and CDR2 as YYREEE (reference sequence). The DNA for the CDR3 is TGTGCCAGCAGCTTGAGGGGTCAAGAGACCCAGTACTTC. The encoded protein is CASSLRGQETQYF.

This clone was seen once. The chain has TRBV6-1 and TRBJ1-1; the D gene is possibly TRBD1 (6 bases). V lost 9 bases and J lost 0, with 11 bases in between. CDR1 and CDR2 (germline): MNHNS, SASEGT. The CDR3 runs 13 residues. The CDR3 DNA follows: TGTGCCAGTAGGGGGACCATGAACACTGAAGCTTTCTTT. Protein: CASRGTMNTEAFF.